This T cell receptor beta chain was sequenced during a study of blood T cell repertoires in COVID-19. CDR3 length equals 15 residues. The V segment lost 5 bases and the J segment 8 bases; nucleotides outside the gene matches: 11. The germline V gene encodes CDR1 SGHTA and CDR2 FQGTGA. Participants were placed into cohorts based on the clinical history they reported. Symptom resolution, clearance, or two negative PCRs marked the recovered donors of Cohort 3. As originally analysed: How many nucleated cells were present was estimated from reference gene primer amplification. This table comes from immunoSEQ multiplex PCR, and its TCRdb copy is limited to in-frame clones, with some not included. V and J calls plus clone size are reproduced from that table; the DNA served to infer D and trimming. The sample contains some 250,000 clones, approximately 82% of which appear only once.

The sample consisted of PBMCs or T cells enriched from blood (not recorded which). This receptor was taken from a man aged 35-49 years who had recovered from COVID-19. V gene TRBV7-3 combines with J gene TRBJ1-4, with 7 nucleotides matching TRBD1. In DNA, the CDR3 is TGTGCCAGCAGCGCCTCAGGGGGAGCCGGGGAAAAACTGTTTTTT. This gives the protein CASSASGGAGEKLFF.